This TCR beta chain emerged from a study of blood T cells in healthy people across ages. The germline gives CDR1 SQVTM, CDR2 ANQGSEA. V gave up 7 bases and J gave up 4 bases, with 10 bases separating them. This CDR3 is 11 amino acids long. Broader study findings: The unknown donor CMV status may have confounded expanded clonotype changes.

Combining a sample-barcoded 5' primer with a J-beta primer mix, a second PCR ran for roughly 7 to 12 cycles. TCRdb re-analysed the 5' RACE reads in MiXCR, keeping a single row per CDR3 protein. The sample lists some 760,000 distinct CDR3 sequences, roughly 25% occurring once. Healthy Caucasians from Russia aged 6 to 90 served as donors. This clonotype has just a few counts. Its antigen is unidentified. These data are also associated with another study on T cells of mothers and their children.

This rearrangement joins TRBV29-1 to TRBJ1-2; TRBD1 might be the D (5 bases). Sequencing input: blood. The origin of this receptor is a boy between 10 and 17 years old in good health. The CDR3 DNA reads as TGCAGCGGCCAGACAGCCTATGGCTACACCTTC. This sequence encodes CSGQTAYGYTF.